The rows below give T cell receptor beta chains drawn from one sample of a study of long-term antiretroviral therapy in people with HIV. Method: immunoSEQ multiplex PCR; TCRdb's copy keeps in-frame clones and lacks some. Here the sample spans about 28,000 clones, roughly 84% being singletons. This specimen was unsorted PBMCs, taken 0.4 years after starting antiretroviral therapy. The receptors derive from a man between 18 and 29 years old with HIV. The CDR3 runs from the conserved cysteine through the conserved F or W. D genes are given only for firm matches. A row's size may be missing; if present it is once, few, many or a size class.

-,TRBJ2-5,-,TRBV5-1,TGCGCCAGCAGCTCGGGCGACCGGTCCCAAGAGACCCAGTACTTC,CASSSGDRSQETQYF
-,TRBJ2-7,-,TRBV5-4,TGTGCCAGCAGCTTGGGCGGGGGCGGGCTGGACGACGAGCAGTACTTC,CASSLGGGGLDDEQYF
TRBD1,TRBJ1-1,few,TRBV6-5,TGTGCCAGCAGTCCGATCGGGACAGGGCTCACTGAAGCTTTCTTT,CASSPIGTGLTEAFF
-,TRBJ1-2,-,TRBV27,TGTGCCAGCCCCCCACGTCTCTATGGCTACACCTTC,CASPPRLYGYTF
TRBD1,TRBJ1-5,-,TRBV9,TGTGCCAGCAGCTCCGGTACAGGGGACAATCAGCCCCAGCATTTT,CASSSGTGDNQPQHF
-,TRBJ2-2,-,TRBV28,TGTGCCAGCAGTGTGGGGAATGGACAACCCGGGGAGCTGTTTTTT,CASSVGNGQPGELFF
-,TRBJ2-5,-,TRBV10-3,TGTGCCATCAGTTTCAACCCAGGGGAAGTCGGAGAGACCCAGTACTTC,CAISFNPGEVGETQYF
-,TRBJ1-5,-,TRBV6-1,TGTGCCAGCAGTGAAAACGCCGCCTTTTCCTACGGGCAGGGCAATCAGCCCCAGCATTTT,CASSENAAFSYGQGNQPQHF
TRBD2,TRBJ2-7,-,TRBV11-3,TGTGCCAGCAGCCCCAAGCGGGGCTCCTACGAGCAGTACTTC,CASSPKRGSYEQYF
TRBD1,TRBJ1-1,-,TRBV4-1,TGCGCCAGCAGCCGACGTCAGGCGACAGGGGTTTCCGCTGAAGCTTTCTTT,CASSRRQATGVSAEAFF
-,TRBJ2-7,-,TRBV18,TGTGCCAGCTCACCAGGGGGCTCGTACGAGCAGTACTTC,CASSPGGSYEQYF
TRBD1,TRBJ2-1,once,TRBV5-1,TGCGCCAGCAGCTTGGGAGACAGGGTTGGGGATGAGCAGTTCTTC,CASSLGDRVGDEQFF
TRBD2,TRBJ2-7,-,TRBV11-2,TGTGCCAGCAGCTTAGAGGGGACTAGCGGGAGATACGAGCAGTACTTC,CASSLEGTSGRYEQYF
-,TRBJ1-4,-,TRBV19,TGTGCCAGTAGTATAAGGAGGGTCCCAGCTAATGAAAAACTGTTTTTT,CASSIRRVPANEKLFF
-,TRBJ2-7,-,TRBV2,TGTGCCAGCTTTCGGGACCCCTACGAGCAGTACTTC,CASFRDPYEQYF
-,TRBJ1-1,-,TRBV27,TGTGCCAGCAGTGGTATAGGGAGCACTGAAGCTTTCTTT,CASSGIGSTEAFF